Here is one T cell receptor (beta chain) with its context. Its antigen is undetermined. The method was immunoSEQ multiplex PCR; TCRdb's version includes in-frame clones alone and lacks a portion of them. The repertoire has 100,000 to 150,000 clones, 90% to 97% of them found once; the top ten carry 1.5% to 2%. From germline, CDR1 is SGDLS and CDR2 YYNGEE. The CDR3 extends over 15 amino acids. Deletions cut 2 bases from V and 1 base from J, with 11 bases between. From the roughly 110-subject validation cohort, which was separate from the approximately 700-subject first cohort, the donors were drawn. These data originate in a study of cytomegalovirus exposure and HLA in healthy donors. Study-level points and caveats: Most TCR sequences were seen very rarely across donors, but some public TCRs occurred in many.

V and J are TRBV9 and TRBJ2-3; maybe TRBD2 (6 bases). This TCR came from a man between 18 and 35 years old in good health and CMV-seronegative. Sequencing input: PBMCs. The CDR3 here is CASSVPPSGTDTQYF. CDR3 nucleotide sequence: TGTGCCAGCAGCGTCCCCCCTAGCGGCACAGATACGCAGTATTTT.